This TCR beta chain is from a study of T cell responses to AZD1222 COVID-19 vaccine. TCRdb's table, derived via immunoSEQ multiplex PCR, lists solely in-frame clones and lacks some. The repertoire holds some 190,000 clones, with around 92% as singletons. This clone occurred once. Sequencing was performed on peripheral blood, taken on day 0 of AZD1222 vaccination. The TCR was taken from an adult in good health.

CDR3 coding DNA: TGTGCCACCAGCAGAGTAAGGACTAGGGAGACCCAGTACTTC. Its translation is CATSRVRTRETQYF. V gene TRBV15 combines with J gene TRBJ2-5; TRBD2 aligns across 7 bases. J gave up 5 bases and V 1 base, and 4 bases lay outside the gene matches. Germline CDR1 is LNHNV and CDR2 is YYDKDF (reference sequence). The CDR3 covers 14 residues.